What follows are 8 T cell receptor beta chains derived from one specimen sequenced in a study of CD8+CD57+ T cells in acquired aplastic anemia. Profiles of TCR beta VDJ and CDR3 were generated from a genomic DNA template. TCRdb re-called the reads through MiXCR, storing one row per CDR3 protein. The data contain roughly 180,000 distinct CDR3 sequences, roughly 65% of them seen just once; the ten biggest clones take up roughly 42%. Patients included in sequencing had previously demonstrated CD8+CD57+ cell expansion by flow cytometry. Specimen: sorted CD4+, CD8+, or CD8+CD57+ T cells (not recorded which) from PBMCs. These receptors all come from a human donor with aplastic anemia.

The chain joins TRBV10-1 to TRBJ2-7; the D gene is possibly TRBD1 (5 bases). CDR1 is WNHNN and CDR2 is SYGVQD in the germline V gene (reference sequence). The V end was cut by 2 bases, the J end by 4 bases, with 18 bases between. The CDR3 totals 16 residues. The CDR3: CASSEDRANSSYEQYF. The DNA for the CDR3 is TGCGCCAGCAGTGAGGACAGAGCCAATAGCTCATACGAGCAGTACTTC.

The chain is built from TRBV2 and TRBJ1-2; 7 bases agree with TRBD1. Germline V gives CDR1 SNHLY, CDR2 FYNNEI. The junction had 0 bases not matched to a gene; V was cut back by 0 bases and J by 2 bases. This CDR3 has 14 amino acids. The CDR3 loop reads CASSEATGNYGYTF. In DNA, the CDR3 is TGTGCCAGCAGTGAAGCGACAGGGAACTATGGCTACACCTTC.

This CDR3 is CASTPWFWGTGELFF. The CDR3 DNA sequence: TGTGCCAGCACTCCGTGGTTTTGGGGAACCGGGGAGCTGTTTTTT. The rearrangement joins TRBV2 to TRBJ2-2; no clear D. There are 15 residues in the CDR3. The ends were cut back, 7 bases at V and 5 bases at J, with 17 bases in the middle. Germline V CDR1 and CDR2: SNHLY, FYNNEI. Full variable domain (missing parts from reference TRBV2 and TRBJ2-2): EPEVTQTPSHQVTQMGQEVILRCVPISNHLYFYWYRQILGQKVEFLVSFYNNEISEKSEIFDDQFSVERPDGSNFTLKIRSTKLEDSAMYFCASTPWFWGTGELFFGEGSRLTVL.

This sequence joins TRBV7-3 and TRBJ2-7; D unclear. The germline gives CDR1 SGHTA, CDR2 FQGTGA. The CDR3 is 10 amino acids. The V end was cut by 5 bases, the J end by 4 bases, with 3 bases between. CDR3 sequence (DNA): TGTGCCAGCAGCATGTACGAGCAGTACTTC. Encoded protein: CASSMYEQYF.

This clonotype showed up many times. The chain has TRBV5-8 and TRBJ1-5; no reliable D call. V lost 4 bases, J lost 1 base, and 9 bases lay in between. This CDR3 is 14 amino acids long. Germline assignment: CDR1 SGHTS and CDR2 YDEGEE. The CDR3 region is CASSPAPSNQPQHF. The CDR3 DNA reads TGTGCCAGCAGCCCCGCACCAAGCAATCAGCCCCAGCATTTT.

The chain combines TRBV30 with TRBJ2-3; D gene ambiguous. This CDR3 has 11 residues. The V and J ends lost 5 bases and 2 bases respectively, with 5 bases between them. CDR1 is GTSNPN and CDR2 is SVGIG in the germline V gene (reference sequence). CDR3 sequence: CAWGHTDTQYF. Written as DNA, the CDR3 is TGTGCCTGGGGCCACACAGATACGCAGTATTTT.

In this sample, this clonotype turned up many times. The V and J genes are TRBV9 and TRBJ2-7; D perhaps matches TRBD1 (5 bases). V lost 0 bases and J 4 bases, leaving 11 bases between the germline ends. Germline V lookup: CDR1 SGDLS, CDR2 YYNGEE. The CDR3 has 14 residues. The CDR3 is CASSVGQGRYEQYF. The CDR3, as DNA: TGTGCCAGCAGCGTAGGCCAGGGAAGGTACGAGCAGTACTTC.

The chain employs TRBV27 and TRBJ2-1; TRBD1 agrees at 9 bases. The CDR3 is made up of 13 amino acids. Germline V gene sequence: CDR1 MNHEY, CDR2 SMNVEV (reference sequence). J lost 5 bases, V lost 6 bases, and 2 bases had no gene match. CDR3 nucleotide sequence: TGTGCCAGCAGGGACAGGGGTAACAATGAGCAGTTCTTC. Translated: CASRDRGNNEQFF.